This T cell receptor beta chain was found in a study of shared clonotypes between healthy human individuals. Findings of the study overall: With several donors compared, roughly 5% of naive CD4 clonotypes were shared. The generation probabilities recorded for non-shared clonotypes fell below those of clonotypes shared by all four donors.

CD45RO negativity and positive selection for CCR7 defined naive CD8 cells, a population that excluded terminally differentiated effector memory CD45RA+ cells. The CDR3 loop spans 15 amino acids. The germline V gene has CDR1 SGHDT and CDR2 YYEEEE. V was trimmed by 2 bases and J by 6 bases, leaving 15 bases between them. Genomic DNA (from each subset) was split evenly across several immunoSEQ plates. Profiled with immunoSEQ multiplex PCR; TCRdb holds only in-frame clones, not every one. The repertoire holds around 600,000 clones, with roughly 95% as singletons. As to this clone: Antigen unknown.

Specimen: naive CD8+ T cells sorted from blood. This chain connects TRBV5-6 to TRBJ2-1; D is uncertain. The receptor was derived from a woman in her 30s in good health. The CDR3, as DNA: TGTGCCAGCAGCTTCAGTAGCCAAAGGGCCAATGAGCAGTTCTTC. Its translation: CASSFSSQRANEQFF.